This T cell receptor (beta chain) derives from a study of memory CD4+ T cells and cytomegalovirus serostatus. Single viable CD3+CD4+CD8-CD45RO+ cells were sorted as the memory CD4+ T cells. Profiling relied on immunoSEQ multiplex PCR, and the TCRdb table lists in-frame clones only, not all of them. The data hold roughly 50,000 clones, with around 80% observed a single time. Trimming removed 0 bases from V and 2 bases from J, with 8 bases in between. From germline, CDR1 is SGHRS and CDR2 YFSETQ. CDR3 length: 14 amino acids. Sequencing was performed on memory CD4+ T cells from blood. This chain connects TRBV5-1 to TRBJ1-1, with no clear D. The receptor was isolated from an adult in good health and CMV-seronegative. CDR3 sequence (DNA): TGCGCCAGCAGCTTGGACGCTTTTAACACTGAAGCTTTCTTT. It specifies CASSLDAFNTEAFF.